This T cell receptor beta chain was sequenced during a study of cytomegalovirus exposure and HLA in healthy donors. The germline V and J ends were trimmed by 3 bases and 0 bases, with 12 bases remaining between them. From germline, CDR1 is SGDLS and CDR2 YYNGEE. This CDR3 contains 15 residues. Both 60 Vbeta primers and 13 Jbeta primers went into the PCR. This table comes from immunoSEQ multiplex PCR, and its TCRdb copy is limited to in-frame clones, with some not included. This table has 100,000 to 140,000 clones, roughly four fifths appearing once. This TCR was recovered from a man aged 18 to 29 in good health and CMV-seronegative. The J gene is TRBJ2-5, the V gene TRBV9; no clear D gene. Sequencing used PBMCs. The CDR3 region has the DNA TGTGCCAGCAGCGCAACCGGAGCGTACCAAGAGACCCAGTACTTC. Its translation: CASSATGAYQETQYF.